The clone carrying this T cell receptor beta chain has just one count. Trimming took 4 bases from V and 0 from J; bases not matched to a gene: 9. This CDR3 contains 18 residues. Germline V gene data show CDR1 as LGHNA and CDR2 as YNFKEQ. The table came from immunoSEQ multiplex PCR; TCRdb's copy has only in-frame clones and leaves some out. The sample lists roughly 190,000 clones, about four fifths occurring once. The data originate from a study of blood T cell repertoires in COVID-19. The material sequenced was PBMCs or T cells enriched from blood (not recorded which). The chain has TRBV4-2 and TRBJ2-3; 11 bases match TRBD1. The sequence was collected from a man in his forties or fifties who had recovered from COVID-19. This CDR3 is CASSPGQGARGSTDTQYF. In DNA, the CDR3 is TGTGCCAGCAGCCCTGGACAGGGGGCGAGGGGTAGCACAGATACGCAGTATTTT.